This entry describes one T cell receptor (beta chain). Germline assignment: CDR1 SGDLS and CDR2 YYNGEE. V lost 0 bases, J lost 4 bases, and 13 bases lay in between. The CDR3 runs 15 residues. Stated treatment: preoperative locoregional IRX-2 cytokine immunotherapy. Patients received preoperative, locoregional IRX-2 cytokine immunotherapy in a phase Ib study. The data were taken from a study of preoperative IRX-2 immunotherapy in early breast cancer. Sequencing was performed with immunoSEQ multiplex PCR; in TCRdb, only in-frame clones are kept and a portion is missing. The sample comprises around 40,000 clones, just under 95% of which are singletons, and 1.5% to 2% rests with the top ten.

Specimen: tumor tissue, collected after IRX-2 immunotherapy. This chain joins TRBV9 and TRBJ1-1, with D tentatively TRBD1 (5 bases). The receptor's source is a human donor with breast cancer. The CDR3, as DNA: TGTGCCAGCAGCGTAGGATCCAGGGTGGGCACTGAAGCTTTCTTT. Amino acid sequence: CASSVGSRVGTEAFF.